Described below is a single T cell receptor (beta chain) sequence and its context. As yet, its antigen is unknown. Germline and junction disagree at one end, which may indicate a read error. The sample carries other DNA sequences with the same CDR3. PCR employed 60 Vbeta and 13 Jbeta primers. The data were produced by immunoSEQ multiplex PCR, yet TCRdb's version contains in-frame clones alone and is incomplete. The sample has under 95,000 clones, roughly 73% seen once. These data belong to a study of cytomegalovirus exposure and HLA in healthy donors. General study results and limits: Over 150 TCR beta chains were listed as cytomegalovirus-associated.

CDR1 is MNHEY, CDR2 SVGAGI, per germline. The CDR3 runs to 14 residues. The receptor's source is a man aged 35-49 years in good health and CMV-seronegative. Sequences were obtained from PBMCs. This chain connects TRBV6-5 to TRBJ1-1; TRBD1 is a possible D gene (5 bases). CDR3 region: CASRRQMTNTEAFF. Written as DNA, the CDR3 is TGCGCCAGCAGAAGACAGATGACGAACACTGAAGCTTTCTTT.